This TCR beta chain was obtained from a study of shared clonotypes between healthy human individuals. Study details: Per donor, three plates held CD4 naive cells, three held CD4 memory, two held CD8 naive and one held CD8 memory. Study-level points and caveats: Approximately 4.9% of naive CD4 clonotypes were shared across several donors.

The germline V gene has CDR1 SGHRS and CDR2 YFSETQ. Losses at the gene ends were 0 bases for V and 0 bases for J; bases not matched to a gene: 4. The CDR3 spans 16 residues. Over several immunoSEQ plates, each subset's genomic DNA was distributed in even portions. Here immunoSEQ multiplex PCR was the method, and the copy in TCRdb shows in-frame clones only, minus some. Among approximately 1,000,000 clones listed, about 84% were seen once. This clone came up many times. Its target is not known. The source is a man aged 18-30 years in good health. Some clones in this sample may be carry-over from other donors' samples. V is TRBV5-1 and J is TRBJ2-3; 7 nucleotides line up with TRBD2. Sample: memory CD4+ T cells from PBMCs. Subset in this sample: CD45RA-negative fraction. The CDR3 DNA sequence: TGCGCCAGCAGCTTGGCTTCGGGGGGTAGCACAGATACGCAGTATTTT. Translated, it gives CASSLASGGSTDTQYF. Complete variable domain (other parts from reference TRBV5-1 and TRBJ2-3): KAGVTQTPRYLIKTRGQQVTLSCSPISGHRSVSWYQQTPGQGLQFLFEYFSETQRNKGNFPGRFSGRQFSNSRSEMNVSTLELGDSALYLCASSLASGGSTDTQYFGPGTRLTVL.